This T cell receptor beta chain derives from a study of OX40 agonist ivuxolimab in advanced cancers. Clones were sequenced by immunoSEQ multiplex PCR, and TCRdb holds only the in-frame ones, with some missing. The sample consists of 94,000 or so clones, 70% to 85% of them appearing once. About this clone: The antigen remains undetermined.

Study-level results: At 0.1 to 3.0 mg/kg and by week 6, clonal expansion occurred in CD4+ and CD8+ blood T cells.

The CDR3 runs 15 residues. Germline CDR1 LGHNT, CDR2 FRNRAP. V lost 0 bases and J 4 bases, leaving 10 bases between the germline ends. This specimen consisted of CD4+ or CD8+ T cells sorted from blood, obtained in a trial of the OX40 agonist ivuxolimab. The V call is TRBV12-5, the J call TRBJ1-3; no reliable D call. This clonotype was obtained from an adult with an advanced solid tumor such as melanoma, head and neck, liver or kidney cancer. The CDR3 is CASGLVEVYGNTIYF. In DNA, the CDR3 is TGTGCTAGTGGTTTGGTAGAAGTATACGGAAACACCATATATTTT.